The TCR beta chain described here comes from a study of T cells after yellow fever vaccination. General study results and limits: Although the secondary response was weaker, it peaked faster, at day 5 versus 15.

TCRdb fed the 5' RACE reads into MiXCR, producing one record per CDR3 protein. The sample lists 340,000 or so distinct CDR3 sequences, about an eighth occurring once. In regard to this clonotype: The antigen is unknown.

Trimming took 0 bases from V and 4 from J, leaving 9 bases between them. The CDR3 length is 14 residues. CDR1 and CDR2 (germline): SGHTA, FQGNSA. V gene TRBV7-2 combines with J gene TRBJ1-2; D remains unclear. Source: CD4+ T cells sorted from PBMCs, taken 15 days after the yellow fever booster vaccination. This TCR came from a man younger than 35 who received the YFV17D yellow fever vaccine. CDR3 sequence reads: CASSLARAGYGYTF. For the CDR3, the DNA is TGTGCCAGCAGCTTAGCTAGGGCCGGCTATGGCTACACCTTC.